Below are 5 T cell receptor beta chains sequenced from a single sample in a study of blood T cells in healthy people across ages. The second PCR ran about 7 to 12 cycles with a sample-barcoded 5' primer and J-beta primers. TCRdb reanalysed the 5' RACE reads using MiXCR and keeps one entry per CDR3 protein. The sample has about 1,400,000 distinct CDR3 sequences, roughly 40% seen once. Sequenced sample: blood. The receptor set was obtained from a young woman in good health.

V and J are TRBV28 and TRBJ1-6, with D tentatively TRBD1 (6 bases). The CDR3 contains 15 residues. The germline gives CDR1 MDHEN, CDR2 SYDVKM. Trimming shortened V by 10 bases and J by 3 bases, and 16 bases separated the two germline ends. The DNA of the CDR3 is TGTGCCACCTCACAGGGAAATAGCTATAATTCACCCCTCCACTTT. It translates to CATSQGNSYNSPLHF.

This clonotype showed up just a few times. The CDR3 nucleotides are TGTGCCAGCAGCCCGGACAGGGGGCGGACTGAAGCTTTCTTT. Protein: CASSPDRGRTEAFF. The chain employs TRBV28 and TRBJ1-1, with 11 bases lining up with TRBD1. Germline V lookup: CDR1 MDHEN, CDR2 SYDVKM. CDR3 length: 14 residues. Trimming removed 6 bases from V and 5 bases from J; junction bases left unmatched: 5.

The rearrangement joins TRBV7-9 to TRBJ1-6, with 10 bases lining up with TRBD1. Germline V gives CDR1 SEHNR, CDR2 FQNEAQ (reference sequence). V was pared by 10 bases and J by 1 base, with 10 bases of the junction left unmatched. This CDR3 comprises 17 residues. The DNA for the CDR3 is TGTGCCACCCACGGACAGGGGGGAATATCCTATAATTCACCCCTCCACTTT. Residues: CATHGQGGISYNSPLHF.

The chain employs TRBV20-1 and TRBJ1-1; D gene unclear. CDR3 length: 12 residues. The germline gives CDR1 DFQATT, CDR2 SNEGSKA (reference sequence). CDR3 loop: CGSSVARAEAFF. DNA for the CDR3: TGCGGGAGTTCCGTTGCGCGGGCAGAAGCTTTCTTT.

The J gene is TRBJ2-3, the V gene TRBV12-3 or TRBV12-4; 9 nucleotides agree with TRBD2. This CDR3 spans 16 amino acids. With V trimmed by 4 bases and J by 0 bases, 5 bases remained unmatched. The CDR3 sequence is CASSSRTSVSTDTQYF. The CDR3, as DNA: TGTGCCAGCAGTTCCCGGACTAGCGTCAGCACAGATACGCAGTATTTT.